Sequencing of this T cell receptor (beta chain) was carried out in a study of T cell repertoires in cytomegalovirus infection. Whole-study findings and limits: There were carriers of CMV plus the relevant HLA, and cumulative public TCR beta family frequency identified them. The study found HLA-C-restricted CMV-specific TCR beta clonotypes dominating the ex vivo response.

Worth noting for this clonotype: No antigen is known for it.

CDR3 length: 14 amino acids. The germline gives CDR1 LGHNA, CDR2 YSLEER. V was pared by 6 bases and J by 4 bases, with 5 bases of the junction left unmatched. Using its own MiXCR run on the reads, TCRdb lists one record per CDR3 protein. The sample includes 380,000 or so distinct CDR3 sequences, about 35% of them seen just once. This chain connects TRBV4-3 to TRBJ2-2, with 7 bases matching TRBD1. This TCR was recovered from a human donor in good health (CMV status not recorded). Some clones in this sample may be carry-over from other donors' samples. Material: cultured PBMCs, obtained from culture after CMV antigen stimulation. The DNA of the CDR3 is TGCGCCAGCAGACCCGGGACAGTCACCGGGGAGCTGTTTTTT. Its protein is CASRPGTVTGELFF.